This T cell receptor (beta chain) was obtained from a study of blood T cell repertoires in COVID-19 (dated by TCRdb to about 2020). The study in broad terms: Collaborator samples came from the United States, Italy and Spain and covered acute and convalescent phases of COVID-19. The samples were drawn from the first 160 participants of the ongoing ImmuneRACE study and from 1,254 subjects provided by 6 global collaborators. Subjects who had been exposed to COVID-19, were actively infected with it, or had recovered from it provided the deeply sampled blood TCRbeta repertoires that made up the dataset. A de-identified subject ID, COVID-19 status, age in years and sex were almost always included in the sample metadata. The prospective study material was composed of cDNA or gDNA derived from T cells, B-cell-depleted T cells, or PBMCs. The repertoires were released in a freely available public database meant as a resource for research on the immune response to SARS-CoV-2. HLA class I and class II types, where available, came from metadata supplied by the sample provider rather than from assay-based typing. The paper as a whole reports these results and caveats: The quantity of clinical and demographic metadata differed by source and by participant and was supplied without curation.

This clone was seen a handful of times. Its recognized antigen is unknown. Base qualities were left out, and no much larger clone turns up one base away. V is cut by 10 bases and J by 6 bases, and the space between the germline ends is 25 bases. Counted from cysteine to phenylalanine, this CDR3 has 17 amino acids. The kept DNA is CDR3 alone, 51 bases in frame from the first base. Per the germline V gene, ENHRY is the CDR1 and SYGVKD is the CDR2. Collaborating institutions collected whole blood in K2EDTA tubes following their own protocols. For TCRbeta analysis, collaborator samples were shipped as frozen whole blood, as isolated PBMCs, or as DNA extracted from either sample type. TCRbeta CDR3 regions were amplified from genomic DNA by means of the immunoSEQ Assay, a bias-controlled multiplex PCR. Per the source publication's procedure: Within the assay, amplification of reference gene primers was used to estimate how many nucleated cells each sample contained. Sequence reads were collapsed and filtered to measure the absolute abundance of every unique TCRbeta CDR3 rearrangement. For each sample, productive Simpson clonality was calculated as the square root of Simpson's diversity index across productive rearrangements. In TCRdb, the immuneACCESS table is reduced to in-frame sequences with V and J assigned. These tables do not hold every clone; where another copy was compared, an unresolved V gene accounts for under half, and the others remain unexplained. The V and J calls and clone size come from that table; D and trimming were worked out from the DNA. The table for this sample lists approximately 14,000 clones; around 80% of them were counted only once. Approximately 15% of the sample is held by the ten biggest clonotypes.

The receptor comes from a human donor in a cohort sampled during active COVID-19. Recombination joined TRBV10-3 with TRBJ1-6, with TRBD1 as a weak D call on 6 bases. The source material was peripheral blood. The nucleotide sequence reads as follows: TGTGCCACCCAGGGGATCGAGAGAACTACATCTAATTCACCCCTCCACTTT. Protein translation: CATQGIERTTSNSPLHF.